This section outlines one T cell receptor beta chain sequence together with its context. Its specificity is not known. The sample belongs to a study of human thymus T cells. Broader study findings: Related studies found that unrelated individuals share highly overlapping thymic repertoires. Among thymic and blood repertoires, usage of V and J genes appeared biased.

The thymus was resected at corrective cardiac surgery. Donor material was obtained from healthy Finnish infants undergoing corrective surgery for congenital heart defects. CDR1 and CDR2 from the germline V gene are SGHTA and FQGNSA. V shed 7 bases and J shed 1 base, with 24 bases lying between them. The CDR3 is 18 amino acids. Sequencing used immunoSEQ multiplex PCR; TCRdb keeps in-frame clones, though not all of them. The table shows roughly 77,000 clones, with 95% occurring only once. This receptor was identified in a girl younger than two with a congenital heart defect but otherwise immunologically healthy. The sample consisted of thymus tissue. The chain has TRBV7-2 and TRBJ2-3; D possibly uses TRBD1 or TRBD2 (5 bases each). The DNA of the CDR3 is TGTGCCAGCACCCAGAGGGTATGGTGGGGCTGGGGCACAGATACGCAGTATTTT. Amino acids: CASTQRVWWGWGTDTQYF.